Each of the 27 T cell receptor beta chains below was sequenced from the same sample in a study of vaccination effects on CD4 cells after COVID-19. CD4+ T cells specific for antigen were expanded with viral peptide pools by the ViraFEST assay before sequencing. Following a 10-day culture, CD4+ T cells were purified. Neither prior SARS-CoV-2 infection nor positive nucleocapsid antibodies were present in the vaccine recipients. These receptors are not linked to any known antigen. TCRdb keeps only in-frame clones here, not all; method: immunoSEQ multiplex PCR. The table has about 73,000 clones, about 79% seen once; the top ten hold roughly 10%. The sample consisted of CD4+ T cells from PBMCs cultured with SARS-CoV-2 spike peptides, taken before COVID-19 vaccination. The receptors derive from a human donor who received a COVID-19 vaccine.

The chain combines TRBV10-3 with TRBJ1-1; D call uncertain. Trimming took off 0 bases at V and 4 bases at J, with 15 bases between the two ends. In germline, CDR1 is ENHRY, CDR2 SYGVKD. This CDR3 has 16 residues. The CDR3, as DNA: TGTGCCATCAGTGAGTCGACTCATCTTGTGAGCACTGAAGCTTTCTTT. This sequence encodes CAISESTHLVSTEAFF.

The chain links TRBV5-1 to TRBJ2-5; TRBD1 is a possible D gene (7 bases). The CDR3 consists of 15 residues. Trimming removed 4 bases at V and 1 base at J, with 14 bases between. Looked up from germline, CDR1 is SGHRS and CDR2 is YFSETQ. As DNA, the CDR3 is TGCGCCAGCAGCCTAATTCAGGGGGGCCAAGAGACCCAGTACTTC. This codes for CASSLIQGGQETQYF.

The V and J genes are TRBV12-5 and TRBJ1-5, with 7 bases lining up with TRBD1. The CDR3 is 14 amino acids. With 6 bases clipped from V and 0 bases from J, the junction kept 2 bases outside the gene matches. CDR1 LGHNT and CDR2 FRNRAP come from the germline V gene. CDR3 coding DNA: TGTGCTAGTGGGGGACAGTATAGCAATCAGCCCCAGCATTTT. Protein product: CASGGQYSNQPQHF.

V usage is TRBV30 and J usage is TRBJ1-5, with 7 bases that match TRBD1. CDR1 is GTSNPN, CDR2 SVGIG, per germline (reference sequence). The CDR3 contains 14 residues. J lost 5 bases, V lost 0 bases, and 4 bases had no gene match. The CDR3 nucleotides are TGTGCCTGGAGTGTAATGGGACAGCATCAGCCCCAGCATTTT. Its translation is CAWSVMGQHQPQHF.

The chain recombines TRBV4-3 with TRBJ1-2, with D perhaps matching TRBD1 (6 bases). The CDR3 is made up of 14 amino acids. The germline V gene has CDR1 LGHNA and CDR2 YSLEER. With 4 bases removed from V and 2 bases from J, the gap between germline ends came to 11 bases. The CDR3 sequence: CASSRNRENYGYTF. The CDR3 DNA reads as TGCGCCAGCAGCCGAAACAGGGAGAACTATGGCTACACCTTC.

The gene calls are TRBV5-1 and TRBJ1-1, with a weak D call TRBD1 (6 bases). V was clipped by 0 bases and J by 4 bases, with 13 bases between them. CDR3 length: 15 residues. Germline-derived CDR1 and CDR2 are SGHRS and YFSETQ. The CDR3 DNA is TGCGCCAGCAGCTTGGCCGGGGGGCGCGGCACTGAAGCTTTCTTT. It is translated as CASSLAGGRGTEAFF.

The rearrangement joins TRBV10-3 to TRBJ1-2; 8 bases are shared with TRBD1. Trimming took 8 bases from V and 12 from J; bases not matched to a gene: 20. CDR3 length: 15 amino acids. Germline V gene sequence: CDR1 ENHRY, CDR2 SYGVKD. The CDR3: CAIGGQVDTIAYDTF. The CDR3 nucleotides are TGTGCCATCGGGGGACAGGTCGATACCATAGCGTACGACACCTTC.

This rearrangement joins TRBV2 to TRBJ2-7, with 10 bases lining up with TRBD1. The CDR3 loop spans 14 amino acids. Unmatched junction bases numbered 7, after V lost 5 bases and J lost 6 bases. Germline CDR1 SNHLY, CDR2 FYNNEI. Written as DNA, the CDR3 is TGTGCCAGCAGTCCGGGACAGGGGCGTTCCGAGCAGTACGTC. Translation gives CASSPGQGRSEQYV.

V usage is TRBV18 and J usage is TRBJ1-1, with 9 bases aligning to TRBD1. Trimming cost V 0 bases and J 4 bases; bases outside gene matches: 6. The CDR3 has 16 amino acids. CDR1 KGHSH and CDR2 LQKENI come from the germline V gene. The CDR3 sequence is CASSPPTGGFGTEAFF. CDR3 DNA: TGTGCCAGCTCACCACCTACAGGGGGCTTTGGCACTGAAGCTTTCTTT. The variable domain in full, with the rest retrieved from reference TRBV18 and TRBJ1-1, is NAGVMQNPRHLVRRRGQEARLRCSPMKGHSHVYWYRQLPEEGLKFMVYLQKENIIDESGMPKERFSAEFPKEGPSILRIQQVVRGDSAAYFCASSPPTGGFGTEAFFGQGTRLTVV.

The V and J genes are TRBV28 and TRBJ2-1; 10 nucleotides match TRBD2. V was pared by 5 bases and J by 9 bases, with 10 bases of the junction left unmatched. From germline, CDR1 is MDHEN and CDR2 SYDVKM. CDR3 length equals 15 residues. CDR3 coding DNA: TGTGCCAGCAGTGTGAGCGGGGGGGTTCTCAGTGAGCAGTTCTTC. Translation: CASSVSGGVLSEQFF.

V usage is TRBV2 and J usage is TRBJ1-1; D not resolved. V lost 6 bases and J lost 0, with 8 bases in between. CDR1 is SNHLY and CDR2 is FYNNEI in the germline V gene. CDR3 length: 13 amino acids. In nucleotides, the CDR3 is TGTGCCAGCAGGTTTAACTTGAACACTGAAGCTTTCTTT. This gives the protein CASRFNLNTEAFF.

V usage is TRBV6-2 or TRBV6-3 and J usage is TRBJ1-6; the D gene is possibly TRBD1 (5 bases). The CDR3 runs to 14 residues. Germline V gives CDR1 MNHEY, CDR2 SVGEGT. V lost 2 bases to trimming and J lost 8 bases, with 10 bases between them. In DNA, the CDR3 is TGTGCCAGCAGTTACGAGGGGACGGATTCACCCCTCCACTTT. Protein sequence: CASSYEGTDSPLHF.

The chain is built from TRBV3-1 (or the pseudogene TRBV3-2) and TRBJ1-4; D not resolved. Trimming took 0 bases from V and 5 from J, leaving 19 bases between them. Germline-derived CDR1 and CDR2 are LGHDT and YNNKEL (reference sequence). The length of the CDR3 is 18 residues. In nucleotides, the CDR3 is TGTGCCAGCAGCCAAGATAGGGTCCGGAGGGTTGAGAATGAAAAACTGTTTTTT. Protein: CASSQDRVRRVENEKLFF.

The table lists this clone with a few counts. The chain's CDR3 is CASPGPPGGNTEAFF. CDR3 in DNA: TGTGCCAGCCCGGGGCCGCCGGGGGGGAACACTGAAGCTTTCTTT. The chain combines TRBV5-8 with TRBJ1-1; TRBD1 is a possible D gene (5 bases). The germline gives CDR1 SGHTS, CDR2 YDEGEE. CDR3 length equals 15 residues. Trimming stripped 7 bases from V and 1 base from J, with 17 bases between.

This clone was counted a few times. The J gene is TRBJ1-1, the V gene TRBV7-8; D remains ambiguous. This CDR3 has 14 amino acids. Trimming took off 1 base at V and 1 base at J, with 7 bases between the two ends. Germline V gene lookup returns CDR1 SGHVS and CDR2 FQNEAQ. CDR3 sequence reads: CASSLVNANTEAFF. For the CDR3, the DNA is TGTGCCAGCAGCTTAGTCAACGCGAACACTGAAGCTTTCTTT.

This chain links TRBV7-3 with TRBJ2-1, with 9 bases identical to TRBD1. Trimming cost V 5 bases and J 9 bases; bases outside gene matches: 17. The CDR3 length is 17 residues. The germline V gene encodes CDR1 SGHTA and CDR2 FQGTGA. The CDR3 coding sequence is TGTGCCAGCAGCCTACTAATCACCGGGACAGGGCCGTCTGAGCAGTTCTTC. Its protein product is CASSLLITGTGPSEQFF. Filled out from reference TRBV7-3 and TRBJ2-1, the complete variable domain reads GAGVSQTPSNKVTEKGKYVELRCDPISGHTALYWYRQSLGQGPEFLIYFQGTGAADDSGLPNDRFFAVRPEGSVSTLKIQRTERGDSAVYLCASSLLITGTGPSEQFFGPGTRLTVL.

The gene calls are TRBV28 and TRBJ2-1; TRBD1 aligns across 8 bases. From germline, CDR1 is MDHEN and CDR2 SYDVKM. This CDR3 spans 19 amino acids. V lost 1 base to trimming and J lost 0 bases; unmatched junction nucleotides: 11. CDR3 in DNA: TGTGCCAGCAGTTTATTTCCTTCAGGAGGGACAGGCTCCTACAATGAGCAGTTCTTC. It is translated as CASSLFPSGGTGSYNEQFF.

In this sample, this clone turned up once. J is TRBJ2-3 and V is TRBV2, with a possible D match to TRBD1 (6 bases). The germline gives CDR1 SNHLY, CDR2 FYNNEI. V lost 6 bases, J lost 3 bases, and 19 bases lay in between. This CDR3 is built from 16 residues. The CDR3 region has the DNA TGTGCCAGCAGCGTAGGGGGACCGATTGGTACAGATACGCAGTATTTT. This encodes CASSVGGPIGTDTQYF.

For this clone: Within the sample, other DNA sequences also encode this same CDR3. V and J are TRBV5-1 and TRBJ1-5; D is undetermined. This CDR3 contains 13 residues. Germline V gives CDR1 SGHRS, CDR2 YFSETQ. V lost 4 bases, J lost 0 bases, and 5 bases lay in between. The CDR3 region is CASSLNSNQPQHF. As DNA, the CDR3 is TGCGCCAGCAGCCTAAATAGCAATCAGCCCCAGCATTTT.

The genes are TRBV19 and TRBJ2-6; possible D gene TRBD2, 6 bases. The CDR3 runs to 15 residues. In germline, CDR1 is LNHDA, CDR2 SQIVND (reference sequence). Trimming stripped 11 bases from V and 0 bases from J, with 14 bases between. CDR3 nucleotides: TGTGCCGTCGGAGGGTGGATCTCTGGGGCCAACGTCCTGACTTTC. Translated: CAVGGWISGANVLTF. The variable domain in full, with the rest retrieved from reference TRBV19 and TRBJ2-6, is DGGITQSPKYLFRKEGQNVTLSCEQNLNHDAMYWYRQDPGQGLRLIYYSQIVNDFQKGDIAEGYSVSREKKESFPLTVTSAQKNPTAFYLCAVGGWISGANVLTFGAGSRLTVL.

This chain uses TRBV30 with TRBJ1-1; D is uncertain. The V gene's germline CDR1 is GTSNPN and CDR2 SVGIG (reference sequence). This CDR3 is 13 amino acids long. The V end was cut by 0 bases, the J end by 4 bases, with 9 bases between. CDR3 in amino acids: CAWSVAAGTEAFF. Written as DNA, the CDR3 is TGTGCCTGGAGTGTAGCGGCAGGCACTGAAGCTTTCTTT.

There are a few counts of this clone. The genes are TRBV2 and TRBJ2-7; D may match TRBD1 or TRBD2 (5 bases each). Trimming took off 6 bases at V and 1 base at J, with 16 bases between the two ends. The length of the CDR3 is 15 residues. Per the germline V gene, CDR1 is SNHLY and CDR2 is FYNNEI. In DNA, the CDR3 is TGTGCCAGCAGATCAAGGACGGGACCTTCCTACGAGCAGTACGTC. It specifies CASRSRTGPSYEQYV.

The CDR3 here is CASRPGQGYEQYV. In DNA, the CDR3 is TGTGCCAGCAGGCCGGGACAGGGCTACGAGCAGTACGTC. The rearrangement joins TRBV6-5 to TRBJ2-7; 9 positions match TRBD1. CDR3 size: 13 residues. Germline V gene data show CDR1 as MNHEY and CDR2 as SVGAGI. With 6 bases clipped from V and 3 bases from J, the junction kept 3 bases outside the gene matches.

The chain combines TRBV5-4 with TRBJ2-5; 7 bases align to TRBD2. The V and J ends lost 6 bases and 4 bases, in that order; junction bases with no gene match: 15. This CDR3 is built from 16 residues. Germline V lookup: CDR1 SGHNT, CDR2 YYREEE (reference sequence). The CDR3 loop reads CASNRGRAGVGETQYF. CDR3 DNA: TGTGCCAGCAATCGAGGCAGGGCGGGGGTAGGAGAGACCCAGTACTTC. Variable domain in full (rest from reference TRBV5-4 and TRBJ2-5): ETGVTQSPTHLIKTRGQQVTLRCSSQSGHNTVSWYQQALGQGPQFIFQYYREEENGRGNFPPRFSGLQFPNYSSELNVNALELDDSALYLCASNRGRAGVGETQYFGPGTRLLVL.

The count of this clone is one. V and J are TRBV5-6 and TRBJ1-2; D not certain. This CDR3 is 13 amino acids long. The germline CDR1 and CDR2 sequences are SGHDT and YYEEEE. Trimming pared 0 bases from V and 8 bases from J, leaving 11 bases between. CDR3 sequence: CASSLDWAGGYTF. The CDR3 DNA reads as TGTGCCAGCAGCTTGGATTGGGCAGGCGGCTACACCTTC. Complete variable domain (other parts from reference TRBV5-6 and TRBJ1-2): DAGVTQSPTHLIKTRGQQVTLRCSPKSGHDTVSWYQQALGQGPQFIFQYYEEEERQRGNFPDRFSGHQFPNYSSELNVNALLLGDSALYLCASSLDWAGGYTFGSGTRLTVV.

Notes on this clone: The same CDR3 is also encoded by other DNA sequences in this sample. The gene calls are TRBV5-6 and TRBJ1-1; D is ambiguous. Deletions cut 4 bases from V and 0 bases from J, with 7 bases between. The germline CDR1 and CDR2 sequences are SGHDT and YYEEEE. This CDR3 spans 13 amino acids. CDR3 protein: CASSLSLNTEAFF. The CDR3 DNA follows: TGTGCCAGCAGCCTGAGCCTGAACACTGAAGCTTTCTTT.

The gene calls are TRBV12-3 or TRBV12-4 and TRBJ1-5; no firm D call. There are 13 residues in the CDR3. Trimming cost V 3 bases and J 7 bases, with 10 bases left between them. CDR3 sequence reads: CASSFRILQPQHF. CDR3 DNA: TGTGCCAGCAGTTTTAGGATTTTGCAGCCCCAGCATTTT.